These 10 T cell receptor beta chains were all obtained from the same sample, sequenced in a study of T cell repertoires in cytomegalovirus infection. TCRdb re-called the reads through MiXCR, storing one row per CDR3 protein. The sample holds a few hundred thousand distinct CDR3 sequences, about a sixth seen once. Material: CD8+ T cells from PBMCs. All receptors come from a human donor in good health (CMV status not recorded). Some clones in this sample may be carry-over from other donors' samples.

In this sample, this clonotype turned up a few times. Germline and junction disagree at one end, which may indicate a read error. The V gene is TRBV7-7, the J gene TRBJ2-5, with a weak D call TRBD1 (6 bases). The germline V gene has CDR1 SSHAT and CDR2 FNYEAQ (reference sequence). CDR3 length equals 15 residues. As DNA, the CDR3 is TGTGCTAGCAGCCCCAAAGGTGGGCGGCCAGGGGCCCAGTACTTC. As protein: CASSPKGGRPGAQYF. The whole variable domain, remainder taken from reference TRBV7-7 and TRBJ2-5, is GAGVSQSPRYKVTKRGQDVTLRCDPISSHATLYWYQQALGQGPEFLTYFNYEAQPDKSGLPSDRFSAERPEGSISTLTIQRTEQRDSAMYRCASSPKGGRPGAQYFGPGTRLLVL.

The table lists this clonotype with many counts. V and J are TRBV7-6 and TRBJ2-5; D might be TRBD1 or TRBD2, each matching 5 bases. Trimming left V 5 bases short and J 7 bases short, with 14 bases between. Germline CDR1 SGHVS, CDR2 FNYEAQ. There are 13 residues in the CDR3. The CDR3 loop is CASSTDSAGTQYF. The CDR3 bases are TGTGCCAGCAGCACAGACAGTGCGGGGACCCAGTACTTC.

Remarks on this clonotype: A much larger clone differs by one base, so this may be a read error. V usage is TRBV10-3 and J usage is TRBJ2-6; D is perhaps TRBD1 (5 bases). This CDR3 is 16 amino acids long. Germline assignment: CDR1 ENHRY and CDR2 SYGVKD. The CDR3 protein is CATSTTKGLGANVLTF. CDR3 bases: TGTGCCACCAGTACCACGAAGGGGCTTGGGGCCAACGTCCTGACTTTC.

This clonotype was recorded many times. The chain carries TRBV6-5 and TRBJ2-5; D could derive from TRBD1 or TRBD2 (6 bases each). CDR3 length equals 15 residues. Per germline, CDR1 MNHEY and CDR2 SVGAGI. The germline V and J ends were trimmed by 4 bases and 2 bases, with 14 bases remaining between them. CDR3 sequence (DNA): TGTGCCAGCAGTTTGGGGGGCTTGAAGCAAGAGACCCAGTACTTC. This codes for CASSLGGLKQETQYF.

This clonotype was counted between two and nine times. This rearrangement joins TRBV5-1 to TRBJ2-1; D gene uncertain. This CDR3 contains 13 residues. In germline, CDR1 is SGHRS, CDR2 YFSETQ. V lost 0 bases to trimming and J lost 9 bases, with 10 bases between them. The CDR3 DNA reads TGCGCCAGCAGCTTGGTGGCACTCGCTGAGCAGTTCTTC. Amino acids: CASSLVALAEQFF. Based on the CDR3 plus reference TRBV5-1 and TRBJ2-1, the full variable domain is KAGVTQTPRYLIKTRGQQVTLSCSPISGHRSVSWYQQTPGQGLQFLFEYFSETQRNKGNFPGRFSGRQFSNSRSEMNVSTLELGDSALYLCASSLVALAEQFFGPGTRLTVL.

This clonotype was seen many times. V and J are TRBV11-2 and TRBJ2-1; 10 nucleotides align to TRBD2. CDR3 length: 13 amino acids. The trim removed 3 bases at V and 10 bases at J, leaving 3 bases unmatched. Germline loops: CDR1 SGHAT, CDR2 FQNNGV. CDR3 nucleotide sequence: TGTGCCAGCAGCTTCTCGACTAGCGGGGAGCAGTTCTTC. It specifies CASSFSTSGEQFF.

This clonotype turned up a few times. J is TRBJ2-2 and V is TRBV7-2; possible D gene TRBD2, 5 bases. The CDR3 is made up of 18 amino acids. Trimming removed 1 base from V and 4 bases from J, with 19 bases in between. In germline, CDR1 is SGHTA, CDR2 FQGNSA. CDR3 loop: CASSLVTRAGGSTGELFF. The CDR3 DNA sequence: TGTGCCAGCAGCTTAGTTACTCGGGCAGGAGGTAGCACCGGGGAGCTGTTTTTT.

In this sample, this clonotype turned up a few times. One base away lies a much larger clone, so this may be a sequencing read error. The gene calls are TRBV5-6 and TRBJ2-3, with 9 bases aligning to TRBD1. From germline, CDR1 is SGHDT and CDR2 YYEEEE. The CDR3 contains 15 residues. V gave up 3 bases and J gave up 1 base; unmatched junction bases: 3. CDR3 DNA sequence: TGTGCCAGCAGCTCCCGGGACAGGGGCACAGATACGCAGTATTTT. This translates into CASSSRDRGTDTQYF.

This chain joins TRBV10-3 and TRBJ2-3; 11 positions agree with TRBD1. After removal of 6 bases from V and 6 bases from J, the junction contained 5 bases not matched to a gene. In germline, CDR1 is ENHRY, CDR2 SYGVKD. The length of the CDR3 is 14 residues. DNA of the CDR3: TGTGCCATCAGCTCGGGACAGGGGGAGGATACGCAGTATTTT. It specifies CAISSGQGEDTQYF.

The chain has TRBV5-6 and TRBJ2-1; no reliable D call. Trimming cost V 5 bases and J 6 bases, with 12 bases left between them. Germline loops: CDR1 SGHDT, CDR2 YYEEEE. The CDR3 runs 13 residues. CDR3 bases: TGTGCCAGCAGTTTACCAATTCCCAATGAGCAGTTCTTC. Translation: CASSLPIPNEQFF.